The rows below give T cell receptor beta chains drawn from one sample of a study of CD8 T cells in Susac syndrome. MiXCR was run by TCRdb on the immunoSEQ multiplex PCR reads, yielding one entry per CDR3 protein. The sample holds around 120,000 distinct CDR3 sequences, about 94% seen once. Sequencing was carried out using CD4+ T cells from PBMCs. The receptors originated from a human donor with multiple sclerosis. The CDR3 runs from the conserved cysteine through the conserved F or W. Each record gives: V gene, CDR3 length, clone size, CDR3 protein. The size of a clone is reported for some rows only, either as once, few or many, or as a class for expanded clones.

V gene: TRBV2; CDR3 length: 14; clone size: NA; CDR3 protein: CASRRAVAYAEQYF
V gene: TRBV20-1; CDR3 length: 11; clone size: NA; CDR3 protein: CSATDRYEQYF
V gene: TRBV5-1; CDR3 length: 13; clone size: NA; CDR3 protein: CASSLSQGHMEFF
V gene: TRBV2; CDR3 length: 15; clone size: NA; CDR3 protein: CASSPQYGQQETQYF
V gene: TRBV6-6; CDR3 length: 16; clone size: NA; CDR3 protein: CASYRGPARGDYEQYF
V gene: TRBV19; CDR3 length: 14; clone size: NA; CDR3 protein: CASSITGSNYGYTF
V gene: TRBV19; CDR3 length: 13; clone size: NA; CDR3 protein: CASSIIANQPQHF
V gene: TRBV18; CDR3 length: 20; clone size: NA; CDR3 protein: CASSPSSGAWRTLAKNIQYF
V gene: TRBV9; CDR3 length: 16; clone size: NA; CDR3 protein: CASSVEASGRNGELFF
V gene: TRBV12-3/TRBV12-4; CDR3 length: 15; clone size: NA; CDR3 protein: CASSEATGPNQPQHF
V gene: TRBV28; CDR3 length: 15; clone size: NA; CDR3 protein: CASSFTDRISYEQYF
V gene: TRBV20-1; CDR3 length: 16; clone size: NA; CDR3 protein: CSARDQDSWGADTQYF
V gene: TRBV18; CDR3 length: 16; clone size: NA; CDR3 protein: CASSPDRTLSGNTIYF
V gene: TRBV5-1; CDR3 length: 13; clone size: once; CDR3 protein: CASSLSPGYEQYF
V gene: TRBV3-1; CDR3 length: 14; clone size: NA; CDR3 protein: CASSFPQSENIQYF
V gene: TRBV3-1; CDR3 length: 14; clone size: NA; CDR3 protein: CASRASGRYNEQFF
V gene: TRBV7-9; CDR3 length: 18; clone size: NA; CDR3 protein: CASSSTSGRGRRTYEQYF
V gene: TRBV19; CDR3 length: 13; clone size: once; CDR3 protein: CASSIGDLNIQYF
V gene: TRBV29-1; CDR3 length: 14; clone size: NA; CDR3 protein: CSVGRGPDTGELFF
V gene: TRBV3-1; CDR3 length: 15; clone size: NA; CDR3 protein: CASSRGTSGTDTQYF
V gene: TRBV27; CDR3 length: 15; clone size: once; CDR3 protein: CASRVGRAGTYEQYF
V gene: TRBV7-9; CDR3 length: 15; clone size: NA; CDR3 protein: CASSYGQGGQSPLHF
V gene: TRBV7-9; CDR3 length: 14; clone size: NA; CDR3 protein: CASSLQQARVEQYF
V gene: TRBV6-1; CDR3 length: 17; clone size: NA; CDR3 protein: CASSGPPGQGAGKGYTF
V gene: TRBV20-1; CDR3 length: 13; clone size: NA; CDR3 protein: CSAPRPGVDEQYF
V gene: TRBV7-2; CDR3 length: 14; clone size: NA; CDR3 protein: CASSLVLNQETQYF
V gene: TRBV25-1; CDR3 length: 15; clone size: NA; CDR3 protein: CASSEYGSTSYEQYF
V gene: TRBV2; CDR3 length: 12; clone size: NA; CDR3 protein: CASIGRNNEQFF
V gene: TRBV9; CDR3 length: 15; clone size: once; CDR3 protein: CASSPRTSGGWTQYF
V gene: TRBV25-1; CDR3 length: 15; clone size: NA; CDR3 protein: CASSDTSANTGELFF
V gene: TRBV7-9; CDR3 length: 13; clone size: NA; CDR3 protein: CAGSGLDYNEQFF
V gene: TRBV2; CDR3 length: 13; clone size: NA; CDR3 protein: CASRGLRTDTQYF
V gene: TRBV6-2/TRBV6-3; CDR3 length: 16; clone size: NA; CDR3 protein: CASSYGQVGMNTEAFF
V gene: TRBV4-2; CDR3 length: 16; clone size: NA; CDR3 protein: CASSQDDSLANYGYTF
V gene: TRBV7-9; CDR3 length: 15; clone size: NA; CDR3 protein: CASSPRTGFGETQYF
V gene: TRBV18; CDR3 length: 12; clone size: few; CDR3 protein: CASSDSGPFSTF